This T cell receptor beta chain was profiled in a study of blood T cells in healthy people across ages (dated by TCRdb to about 2015). Broadly, across the study: Template switching captured roughly one uniquely barcoded TCR beta cDNA molecule per two T cells in model experiments. To avoid experimental bias, donors of different ages were randomly spread across the sequencing lanes. The donors were split into four age groups: young (average around 15 years), middle-aged (nearly 40), aged (62) and long-lived (approximately 89). Age-related changes in TCR beta repertoire diversity were measured in the study by deep sequencing normalized with unique cDNA molecular identifiers. Two additional independent replicas of 1 million unique cDNA reads from the same blood draw were analyzed for two donors (one aged 18 to 30 and one aged 80 or older). The paper as a whole reports these results and caveats: Compared with the aged group, the long-lived group had more naive CD4+ T cells, fewer expanded clones and increased TCR diversity, suggesting age selection. Conclusive comparison of naive and antigen-experienced compartments was prevented by the profiling of bulk unsorted PBMCs. As age increased, observed TCR beta diversity per million T cells dropped in a roughly linear way, and a significant reduction was already evident by age approximately 40. Estimates of total diversity from one million sequenced T cells were regarded as lower bounds and underestimates. There was a strong correlation between observed TCR beta diversity and the percentage of naive T cells measured by flow cytometry. Donor CMV infection status was unknown, potentially confounding age-related changes in expanded clonotypes.

Libraries were prepared through 5' RACE. Sequencer: Illumina HiSeq 2500. The second PCR ran for roughly 7 to 12 cycles and used a J-beta primer mix along with a sample-barcoded 5' primer. A unique molecular identifier was introduced onto each TCR beta cDNA molecule by a template-switch 5' adaptor carrying 12 random nucleotides. Each sample yielded at least 2.5 million CDR3-containing paired-end reads. All of the RNA was converted into first-strand cDNA using the Mint cDNA synthesis kit, with a TRBC-specific oligonucleotide serving as the primer. Following uracil-DNA glycosylase treatment, a first 18-cycle PCR with universal primers M1SS and BC2_uni_R was performed on all cDNA. In the original analysis: For normalization, 1 million high-quality reads, each with a distinct molecular identifier, were randomly selected from each sample. Reads sharing molecular identifiers were discarded rather than binned into consensus sequences. MiTCR, set to a Q25 quality threshold and the strictest error-elimination algorithm, was used for CDR3 identification, clonotype clustering and error correction. A nonparametric unseen species model with Euler transformation was used to estimate a lower bound on total TCR beta diversity. The public reads were run again by TCRdb, first through fastp at Q25 and then through MiXCR, and only productive beta chains were kept. For every CDR3 protein sequence, its rows merge into one entry that carries the most common genes and DNA. These V and J calls are TCRdb output, not the study's own analysis. Counted in this sample were just over 800,000 distinct CDR3 sequences; 62% of them appeared once. The ten top clones hold roughly a quarter of the sample.

The 40 or so donors, aged roughly 6 to 100 years, were systemically healthy Caucasian individuals from Russia. Each donor gave ten milliliters of peripheral blood, collected into EDTA-treated Vacutainer tubes. Ficoll-Paque density-gradient centrifugation was used to isolate PBMCs, with at least 6 million per sample. Trizol reagent was used to extract total RNA from PBMCs, with at least 6 micrograms per sample. The percentages of naive CD45RAhigh/CD27high T cells were determined by flow cytometry on a PBMC aliquot from every donor. V loses 0 bases of germline sequence and J loses 1 base, and the interval between the two ends is 7 bases. Per the germline V gene (reference sequence), GTSNPN is the CDR1 and SVGIG is the CDR2. Measured from the cysteine to the phenylalanine, the CDR3 is 13 residues long. The kept DNA is CDR3 alone, 39 bases in frame from the first base. Concerning this clonotype itself: What this receptor recognizes is not known. No much larger clone exists at a distance of one base, and base qualities are not known.

Sequencing input: blood. Recombination joined TRBV30 with TRBJ2-7; no confident D gene assignment can be made. This TCR derives from a man aged 25-45 years in good health. The nucleotide sequence reads as follows: TGTGCCTGGAGTGTAAAAGGGTCCTACGAGCAGTACTTC. Protein translation: CAWSVKGSYEQYF.